This T cell receptor (beta chain) was profiled in a study of shared clonotypes between healthy human individuals. Only a few counts were recorded for this clone. Deep was the level used in running the assay. Measured with immunoSEQ multiplex PCR; TCRdb has only the in-frame clones, and not every one. The data show approximately 980,000 clones, with 76% seen just once and about 1.5% held by the top ten. The CDR3 consists of 16 residues. V dropped 5 bases and J dropped 2 bases, with 18 bases sitting between them. From germline, CDR1 is SGHTA and CDR2 FQGTGA. The sequenced sample consisted of memory CD4+ T cells sorted from blood. Subset reported: CD45RA-negative fraction. The chain combines TRBV7-3 with TRBJ2-5, with D maybe TRBD2 (5 bases). The receptor comes from a man aged 18 to 30 in good health. The CDR3 loop reads CASSPGGSSHQETQYF. CDR3 DNA sequence: TGTGCCAGCAGCCCCGGCGGTTCTAGCCATCAAGAGACCCAGTACTTC.